What follows are 4 T cell receptor beta chains derived from one specimen sequenced in a study of blood T cell repertoires in COVID-19. Libraries were prepared by immunoSEQ multiplex PCR; TCRdb keeps only in-frame clonotypes and omits some of them. The table lists tens of thousands of clones, 75% to 90% of them singletons. Specimen: peripheral blood. These receptors all come from a woman aged 70-85 years with active COVID-19.

This clone showed up just once. CDR3: CASTRGRGNQPQHF. The CDR3 DNA reads as TGTGCCAGCACCAGGGGGCGAGGCAATCAGCCCCAGCATTTT. The rearrangement joins TRBV2 to TRBJ1-5; 8 nucleotides match TRBD1. CDR3 size: 14 residues. The germline gives CDR1 SNHLY, CDR2 FYNNEI. J gave up 2 bases and V 7 bases, and 4 bases lay outside the gene matches.

This clone was picked up a small number of times. The chain joins TRBV5-1 to TRBJ2-5; 10 positions match TRBD2. Germline V lookup: CDR1 SGHRS, CDR2 YFSETQ. V gave up 3 bases and J gave up 5 bases; unmatched junction bases: 10. This CDR3 has 16 residues. CDR3 residues: CASSSLLAGGYETQYF. CDR3 nucleotide sequence: TGCGCCAGCAGCTCCCTGTTAGCGGGGGGATATGAGACCCAGTACTTC.

The chain links TRBV18 to TRBJ2-7; D is unclear. The CDR3 covers 14 residues. V shed 1 base and J shed 0 bases, with 7 bases lying between them. Germline V CDR1 and CDR2: KGHSH, LQKENI. DNA of the CDR3: TGTGCCAGCTCACCACACCCCGGCTCCTACGAGCAGTACTTC. Translation gives CASSPHPGSYEQYF.

As regards this clone: Germline is not matched at one junction end, which may reflect a read error. The chain combines TRBV2 with TRBJ1-6, with a weak D call TRBD1 (5 bases). Germline V gives CDR1 SNHLY, CDR2 FYNNEI. This CDR3 spans 16 amino acids. The CDR3 reads CASSEMLGGYNSLLHF. The DNA for the CDR3 is TGTGCCAGCAGTGAAATGTTGGGGGGTTATAATTCACTCCTCCACTTT.